Listed below are T cell receptor beta chains from one sample, sequenced in a study of T cells in Graves' hyperthyroidism and ophthalmopathy. TCRdb recomputed calls from the multiplex PCR reads with MiXCR, one row per CDR3 protein. Among fewer than 650,000 distinct CDR3 sequences listed, around 15% were seen once. The sample comprised blood. All receptors come from a woman aged 40 to 55 with Graves' hyperthyroidism. Both conserved end residues are part of each CDR3. A D gene is named only where the DNA matches it firmly. Expanded clones are given a class, and other clones once, few, many or no size at all.

V gene: TRBV15; J gene: TRBJ1-2; CDR3 length: 14; clone size: many; D gene: -; CDR3 DNA: TGTGCCTCTTCGACGGGGGTCAAGGACTATGGCTACACCTTC; CDR3 protein: CASSTGVKDYGYTF
V gene: TRBV12-3/TRBV12-4; J gene: TRBJ1-1; CDR3 length: 11; clone size: many; D gene: -; CDR3 DNA: TGTGCCAGCAGTTTGGGACCTGAAGCTTTCTTT; CDR3 protein: CASSLGPEAFF
V gene: TRBV7-3; J gene: TRBJ2-6; CDR3 length: 16; clone size: many; D gene: -; CDR3 DNA: TGTGCCAGCAGCTTAAGGACGGTCTCTGGGGCCAACGTCCTGACTTTC; CDR3 protein: CASSLRTVSGANVLTF
V gene: TRBV6-5; J gene: TRBJ1-3; CDR3 length: 14; clone size: -; D gene: -; CDR3 DNA: TGTGCCAGCAAACACCAGCACTCTGGAAACACCATATATTTT; CDR3 protein: CASKHQHSGNTIYF
V gene: TRBV7-2; J gene: TRBJ2-3; CDR3 length: 14; clone size: once; D gene: -; CDR3 DNA: TGTGCCAGCAGCTTGGGGGCGAGACCAGATACGCAGTATTTT; CDR3 protein: CASSLGARPDTQYF
V gene: TRBV5-1; J gene: TRBJ2-6; CDR3 length: 15; clone size: many; D gene: -; CDR3 DNA: TGCGCCAGCAGCTTGGAAGACTCTGGGGCCAACGTCCTGACTTTC; CDR3 protein: CASSLEDSGANVLTF
V gene: TRBV12-3/TRBV12-4; J gene: TRBJ2-7; CDR3 length: 13; clone size: -; D gene: -; CDR3 DNA: TGTGCCAGCACCAGACAGAATTCCTACGAGCAGTACTTC; CDR3 protein: CASTRQNSYEQYF
V gene: TRBV3-1; J gene: TRBJ2-1; CDR3 length: 17; clone size: -; D gene: TRBD2; CDR3 DNA: TGTGCCAGCAGCCAACTTTCAGGGTTAGCGGGAGTGAATGAGCAGTTCTTC; CDR3 protein: CASSQLSGLAGVNEQFF
V gene: TRBV6-5; J gene: TRBJ2-2; CDR3 length: 14; clone size: many; D gene: -; CDR3 DNA: TGTGCCAGCAGTTACGTTGTACTCACCGGGGAGCTGTTTTTT; CDR3 protein: CASSYVVLTGELFF
V gene: TRBV5-5; J gene: TRBJ1-5; CDR3 length: 16; clone size: few; D gene: -; CDR3 DNA: TGTGCCAGCAGGCTCGAGGGGGGCTCGAGTAATCAGCCCCAGCATTTT; CDR3 protein: CASRLEGGSSNQPQHF
V gene: TRBV5-1; J gene: TRBJ2-5; CDR3 length: 15; clone size: -; D gene: -; CDR3 DNA: TGCGCCAGCAGCTTGGCCCCTAGCGATCAAGAGACCCAGTACTTC; CDR3 protein: CASSLAPSDQETQYF
V gene: TRBV3-1; J gene: TRBJ1-6; CDR3 length: 14; clone size: many; D gene: -; CDR3 DNA: TGTGCCAGCAGCGGTGGACAGATCAATTCACCCCTCCACTTT; CDR3 protein: CASSGGQINSPLHF
V gene: TRBV20-1; J gene: TRBJ2-7; CDR3 length: 15; clone size: many; D gene: -; CDR3 DNA: TGCAGTGCTAGAGAATCGTCGCTAGCAGTCCACGAGCAGTACTTC; CDR3 protein: CSARESSLAVHEQYF
V gene: TRBV19; J gene: TRBJ2-1; CDR3 length: 13; clone size: -; D gene: TRBD2; CDR3 DNA: TGTGCCAGTACCTCTCGGGGGGACAATGAGCAGTTCTTC; CDR3 protein: CASTSRGDNEQFF
V gene: TRBV4-1; J gene: TRBJ2-5; CDR3 length: 17; clone size: few; D gene: TRBD2; CDR3 DNA: TGCGCCAGCAGCCAAGACAGCCTAGCGGGAGGGTGGGAGACCCAGTACTTC; CDR3 protein: CASSQDSLAGGWETQYF
V gene: TRBV29-1; J gene: TRBJ2-7; CDR3 length: 14; clone size: -; D gene: TRBD2; CDR3 DNA: TGCAGCGTTACTCTACTAGCGGGAGCGAACGAGCAGTACTTC; CDR3 protein: CSVTLLAGANEQYF
V gene: TRBV7-9; J gene: TRBJ1-5; CDR3 length: 16; clone size: -; D gene: -; CDR3 DNA: TGTGCCAGCAGCCCCTTGACGTTTGATAGCAATCAGCCCCAGCATTTT; CDR3 protein: CASSPLTFDSNQPQHF
V gene: TRBV19; J gene: TRBJ2-5; CDR3 length: 14; clone size: -; D gene: -; CDR3 DNA: TGTGCCAGTAGTATAGGACAAGGGAAAGAGACCCAGTACTTC; CDR3 protein: CASSIGQGKETQYF
V gene: TRBV3-1; J gene: TRBJ2-1; CDR3 length: 16; clone size: -; D gene: -; CDR3 DNA: TGTGCCAGCAGCCAAGATCCCCCGGCAGCGATCAATGAGCAGTTCTTC; CDR3 protein: CASSQDPPAAINEQFF
V gene: TRBV20-1; J gene: TRBJ2-2; CDR3 length: 15; clone size: -; D gene: -; CDR3 DNA: TGCAGTGCTAGACCCCTACGAGGTTCAATCGGGGAGCTGTTTTTT; CDR3 protein: CSARPLRGSIGELFF
V gene: TRBV12-3/TRBV12-4; J gene: TRBJ1-5; CDR3 length: 16; clone size: many; D gene: TRBD1; CDR3 DNA: TGTGCCAGCAGTTTAACCCGGGAGGGGGCGAATCAGCCCCAGCATTTT; CDR3 protein: CASSLTREGANQPQHF
V gene: TRBV5-7; J gene: TRBJ1-2; CDR3 length: 14; clone size: few; D gene: -; CDR3 DNA: TGTGCCAGCAGCTTGGGATCCCCAGTATATGGCTACACCTTC; CDR3 protein: CASSLGSPVYGYTF
V gene: TRBV20-1; J gene: TRBJ2-7; CDR3 length: 13; clone size: many; D gene: TRBD1; CDR3 DNA: TGCAGTGCTTCTCGGACAGGGGCCTACGAGCAGTACTTC; CDR3 protein: CSASRTGAYEQYF
V gene: TRBV27; J gene: TRBJ1-2; CDR3 length: 13; clone size: many; D gene: -; CDR3 DNA: TGTGCCAGCAGTCCCGGGACGCTGAATGGCTACACCTTC; CDR3 protein: CASSPGTLNGYTF
V gene: TRBV5-1; J gene: TRBJ1-2; CDR3 length: 18; clone size: many; D gene: TRBD1; CDR3 DNA: TGCGCCAGCAGCTTGGATAATTTAAGGGACAGTGTTTCTATTGGCTACACCTTC; CDR3 protein: CASSLDNLRDSVSIGYTF
V gene: TRBV20-1; J gene: TRBJ2-7; CDR3 length: 14; clone size: many; D gene: TRBD2; CDR3 DNA: TGCAGTGCTAGGCTACGGACTAGCTACTACGAGCAGTACTTC; CDR3 protein: CSARLRTSYYEQYF
V gene: TRBV28; J gene: TRBJ1-6; CDR3 length: 15; clone size: -; D gene: -; CDR3 DNA: TGTGCCAGCAGTTTTTGGGGAGTACGCAATTCACCCCTCCACTTT; CDR3 protein: CASSFWGVRNSPLHF
V gene: TRBV19; J gene: TRBJ2-3; CDR3 length: 16; clone size: few; D gene: -; CDR3 DNA: TGTGCCAGTAGTATAAATGTTGGACTCGGCACAGATACGCAGTATTTT; CDR3 protein: CASSINVGLGTDTQYF
V gene: TRBV5-1; J gene: TRBJ2-7; CDR3 length: 14; clone size: many; D gene: TRBD2; CDR3 DNA: TGCGCCAGCCGGCAGGGGACTAGCGGTTACGAGCAGTACTTC; CDR3 protein: CASRQGTSGYEQYF
V gene: TRBV28; J gene: TRBJ2-1; CDR3 length: 20; clone size: few; D gene: -; CDR3 DNA: TGTGCCAGCAGTTCTCAACGCCTACCTTACCGGGACCGCCCTGCGTATGAGCAGTTCTTC; CDR3 protein: CASSSQRLPYRDRPAYEQFF
V gene: TRBV5-5; J gene: TRBJ1-5; CDR3 length: 14; clone size: -; D gene: -; CDR3 DNA: TGTGCCAGCAGCACAACCTTTACCAATCAGCCCCAGCATTTT; CDR3 protein: CASSTTFTNQPQHF
V gene: TRBV6-1; J gene: TRBJ1-1; CDR3 length: 14; clone size: many; D gene: -; CDR3 DNA: TGTGCCAGCACCCCTAGGGGGACGAACACTGAAGCTTTCTTT; CDR3 protein: CASTPRGTNTEAFF
V gene: TRBV12-3/TRBV12-4; J gene: TRBJ2-7; CDR3 length: 14; clone size: many; D gene: -; CDR3 DNA: TGTGCCAGCGCTTCCAAGGTCAGGGGCTACGAGCAGTACTTC; CDR3 protein: CASASKVRGYEQYF
V gene: TRBV7-8; J gene: TRBJ2-7; CDR3 length: 15; clone size: many; D gene: -; CDR3 DNA: TGTGCCAGCAGCTTAGAGGGCGGCCCCTCCTACGAGCAGTACTTC; CDR3 protein: CASSLEGGPSYEQYF
V gene: TRBV10-3; J gene: TRBJ1-2; CDR3 length: 8; clone size: -; D gene: -; CDR3 DNA: TGTGCCTTCTATGGCTACACCTTC; CDR3 protein: CAFYGYTF
V gene: TRBV2; J gene: TRBJ1-2; CDR3 length: 14; clone size: many; D gene: TRBD1; CDR3 DNA: TGTGCCAGCAGTGGATACCGGGACAGGCATGGCTACACCTTC; CDR3 protein: CASSGYRDRHGYTF
V gene: TRBV19; J gene: TRBJ2-3; CDR3 length: 16; clone size: -; D gene: TRBD1; CDR3 DNA: TGTGCCAGTAGTCCAGACAGGGGGGCATTCACAGATACGCAGTATTTT; CDR3 protein: CASSPDRGAFTDTQYF
V gene: TRBV28; J gene: TRBJ2-3; CDR3 length: 15; clone size: few; D gene: TRBD2; CDR3 DNA: TGTGCCAGCACTGACCTAGCGGGAGAAACAGATACGCAGTATTTT; CDR3 protein: CASTDLAGETDTQYF
V gene: TRBV20-1; J gene: TRBJ1-4; CDR3 length: 16; clone size: many; D gene: -; CDR3 DNA: TGCAGTGCTAGCGGGGGGGCGGGCTCAACTAATGAAAAACTGTTTTTT; CDR3 protein: CSASGGAGSTNEKLFF
V gene: TRBV28; J gene: TRBJ1-1; CDR3 length: 15; clone size: -; D gene: TRBD1; CDR3 DNA: TGTGCCAGCAGTCAAATTGGAACAGGGGACACTGAAGCTTTCTTT; CDR3 protein: CASSQIGTGDTEAFF
V gene: TRBV12-3/TRBV12-4; J gene: TRBJ1-2; CDR3 length: 14; clone size: many; D gene: TRBD1; CDR3 DNA: TGTGCCAGCAGCACTGGGACAGGGGGCTATGGCTACACCTTC; CDR3 protein: CASSTGTGGYGYTF
V gene: TRBV3-1; J gene: TRBJ1-1; CDR3 length: 14; clone size: many; D gene: -; CDR3 DNA: TGTGCCAGCAGCTCCGAACACCCGAACACTGAAGCTTTCTTT; CDR3 protein: CASSSEHPNTEAFF
V gene: TRBV24-1; J gene: TRBJ1-2; CDR3 length: 14; clone size: few; D gene: TRBD1; CDR3 DNA: TGTGCCACCAGTGAAACCGGGACAGCAACTGGCTACACCTTC; CDR3 protein: CATSETGTATGYTF
V gene: TRBV20-1; J gene: TRBJ2-5; CDR3 length: 16; clone size: many; D gene: TRBD2; CDR3 DNA: TGCAGTGCTAGGGTTCAGGGTGATAGCGGGAGAGGGACCCAGTACTTC; CDR3 protein: CSARVQGDSGRGTQYF
V gene: TRBV7-2; J gene: TRBJ2-2; CDR3 length: 16; clone size: -; D gene: -; CDR3 DNA: TGTGCCAGCAGCTTAGATGGGGGATTATCTGCCGGGGAGCTGTTTTTT; CDR3 protein: CASSLDGGLSAGELFF
V gene: TRBV2; J gene: TRBJ2-2; CDR3 length: 17; clone size: -; D gene: TRBD2; CDR3 DNA: TGTGCCAGCAGTTACTCTGGACTAGCGGGAGATACCGGGGAGCTGTTTTTT; CDR3 protein: CASSYSGLAGDTGELFF
V gene: TRBV24-1; J gene: TRBJ2-2; CDR3 length: 16; clone size: few; D gene: TRBD1; CDR3 DNA: TGTGCCACCAGTCTGACAGGGCAAACGAACACCGGGGAGCTGTTTTTT; CDR3 protein: CATSLTGQTNTGELFF
V gene: TRBV10-1; J gene: TRBJ2-7; CDR3 length: 13; clone size: few; D gene: -; CDR3 DNA: TGCGCCAGCAGTGAGAAACACGGCTGGGAGCAGTACTTC; CDR3 protein: CASSEKHGWEQYF
V gene: TRBV18; J gene: TRBJ1-3; CDR3 length: 17; clone size: -; D gene: -; CDR3 DNA: TGTGCCAGCTCACTTGGACAGAGCTCGATCTCTGGAAACACCATATATTTT; CDR3 protein: CASSLGQSSISGNTIYF
V gene: TRBV4-2; J gene: TRBJ1-1; CDR3 length: 17; clone size: -; D gene: -; CDR3 DNA: TGTGCCAGCAGCCAAGACCCGGGGGGCCGGGTGAACACTGAAGCTTTCTTT; CDR3 protein: CASSQDPGGRVNTEAFF
V gene: TRBV18; J gene: TRBJ2-2; CDR3 length: 18; clone size: -; D gene: TRBD2; CDR3 DNA: TGTGCCAGCTCACTGGGACTAGCGGGAGAACCGAACACCGGGGAGCTGTTTTTT; CDR3 protein: CASSLGLAGEPNTGELFF
V gene: TRBV25-1; J gene: TRBJ2-1; CDR3 length: 16; clone size: few; D gene: TRBD2; CDR3 DNA: TGTGCCAGCAGTGCGGGACTAGCGGGAGGGCCCGGTGAGCAGTTCTTC; CDR3 protein: CASSAGLAGGPGEQFF